Each of the 27 T cell receptor beta chains below was sequenced from the same sample in a study of blood T cells in healthy people across ages. Combining a sample-barcoded 5' primer with a J-beta primer mix, a second PCR ran for 7 to 11 cycles. TCRdb redid the calling of the 5' RACE reads with MiXCR, one entry per CDR3 protein. This table holds hundreds of thousands of distinct CDR3 sequences, about 30% found once. The sample comprised blood. All receptors come from a woman older than 75 in good health.

In the case of this clonotype: With a much larger clone just one base away, this may be a read error. This chain uses TRBV7-2 with TRBJ2-5; D ambiguous. The CDR3 is 15 residues long. Germline V lookup: CDR1 SGHTA, CDR2 FQGNSA. The germline V and J ends were trimmed by 5 bases and 2 bases, with 15 bases remaining between them. This chain's CDR3 is CASSAETPYQETQYF. The DNA for the CDR3 is TGTGCCAGCAGCGCCGAGACACCGTATCAAGAGACCCAGTACTTC.

This clonotype was seen at least ten times. The V gene is TRBV4-1, the J gene TRBJ2-1; TRBD2 agrees at 10 bases. This CDR3 has 19 residues. Germline V gives CDR1 MGHRA, CDR2 YSYEKL. J gave up 4 bases and V 3 bases, and 15 bases lay outside the gene matches. The DNA for the CDR3 is TGCGCCAGCAGCCATCCCGGTGCCCTCAAGCGGGGGGGATACAATGAGCAGTTCTTC. Protein product: CASSHPGALKRGGYNEQFF.

This chain links TRBV6-1 with TRBJ2-3; 10 bases line up with TRBD1. Germline lookup yields CDR1 MNHNS and CDR2 SASEGT. Losses at the gene ends were 6 bases for V and 0 bases for J; bases not matched to a gene: 9. This CDR3 comprises 17 residues. The CDR3 loop reads CASSRLDRGRSTDTQYF. In nucleotides, the CDR3 is TGTGCCAGCAGCCGACTTGACAGGGGGCGAAGCACAGATACGCAGTATTTT.

The J gene is TRBJ2-4, the V gene TRBV7-3, with TRBD2 matching over 10 bases. The J call is in doubt because the DNA end fits TRBJ2-7 better. The length of the CDR3 is 16 residues. Germline CDR1 SGHTA, CDR2 FQGTGA. The CDR3 is CASSSGLSGGAHEQYF. CDR3 DNA: TGTGCCAGCAGCTCCGGACTAAGCGGGGGGGCACACGAGCAGTACTTC.

This chain links TRBV6-1 with TRBJ1-2, with a tentative D call TRBD1 (5 bases). Germline-derived CDR1 and CDR2 are MNHNS and SASEGT. V was cut by 7 bases and J by 1 base, with 19 bases left in between. This CDR3 spans 16 amino acids. The CDR3 region has the DNA TGTGCCAGCACCGGAACCGGGACGAGAATTAACTATGGCTACACCTTC. Protein product: CASTGTGTRINYGYTF.

V gene TRBV20-1 combines with J gene TRBJ2-1; 11 nucleotides agree with TRBD2. Germline loops: CDR1 DFQATT, CDR2 SNEGSKA (reference sequence). The CDR3 loop spans 16 amino acids. The J segment lost 2 bases and the V segment lost 3 bases, leaving 6 bases of the junction unmatched. CDR3 sequence reads: CSASGVSGRAYNEQFF. The DNA for the CDR3 is TGCAGTGCTAGTGGGGTTAGCGGGAGGGCCTACAATGAGCAGTTCTTC.

This clonotype was detected a few times. The J gene is TRBJ1-2, the V gene TRBV4-3; 12 nucleotides match TRBD1. With V trimmed by 2 bases and J by 4 bases, 5 bases remained unmatched. The germline V gene has CDR1 LGHNA and CDR2 YSLEER. This CDR3 has 16 amino acids. The CDR3 protein is CASSQQGQGATYGYTF. For the CDR3, the DNA is TGCGCCAGCAGCCAACAGGGACAGGGGGCGACCTATGGCTACACCTTC.

This clonotype was recorded at least ten times. DNA of the CDR3: TGCGCCAGCAGCCCCCGTGGGAACGAGCAGTACTTC. It translates to CASSPRGNEQYF. The V gene is TRBV5-1, the J gene TRBJ2-5, with D unresolved. The better agreement between TRBJ2-7 and the DNA end casts doubt on the J call. The V gene's germline CDR1 is SGHRS and CDR2 YFSETQ. The CDR3 is 12 residues long.

Points on this clonotype: One end of the junction does not line up with germline, which may come from a read error. This chain links TRBV6-6 with TRBJ2-5; weak D call: TRBD1 (5 bases). CDR3 length: 14 amino acids. Per germline, CDR1 MNHNY and CDR2 SVGAGI (reference sequence). This CDR3 reads CAGSYPDSQETQYF. CDR3 coding DNA: TGTGCCGGCAGTTATCCCGACAGTCAAGAGACCCAGTACTTC.

The rearrangement uses TRBV7-9 and TRBJ1-6, with 7 bases fitting TRBD1. Germline CDR1 SEHNR, CDR2 FQNEAQ (reference sequence). Trimming took 5 bases from V and 2 from J; bases not matched to a gene: 12. The length of the CDR3 is 18 residues. CDR3 nucleotides: TGTGCCAGCAGCCCGGGACAGATACCGAGCCCCTATAATTCACCCCTCCACTTT. Encoded protein: CASSPGQIPSPYNSPLHF.

This clonotype has a count of ten or more. The chain recombines TRBV3-1 with TRBJ2-5; TRBD2 agrees at 7 bases. CDR3 length: 14 amino acids. Germline values: CDR1 LGHDT, CDR2 YNNKEL (reference sequence). Unmatched junction bases numbered 9, after V lost 7 bases and J lost 4 bases. CDR3 protein: CASMRGSVGETQYF. CDR3 DNA sequence: TGTGCCAGCATGCGGGGGTCGGTGGGAGAGACCCAGTACTTC.

As for this clonotype: A much larger clone differs from this one at a single base, so this may be a read error. The chain couples TRBV6-2 or TRBV6-3 to TRBJ2-5; 9 bases line up with TRBD1. Germline CDR1 MNHEY, CDR2 SVGEGT. The trim removed 6 bases at V and 11 bases at J, leaving 16 bases unmatched. This CDR3 has 15 amino acids. CDR3 sequence: CASSRDRAFSDEQYF. Written as DNA, the CDR3 is TGTGCCAGCAGCCGGGACAGGGCCTTCAGCGATGAGCAGTACTTC.

This clonotype was detected ten times or more. This chain links TRBV7-2 with TRBJ2-3; D gene unclear. Per the germline V gene, CDR1 is SGHTA and CDR2 is FQGNSA. This CDR3 spans 14 amino acids. With 5 bases removed from V and 2 bases from J, the gap between germline ends came to 11 bases. The CDR3 coding sequence is TGTGCCAGCAGCCGAACAATACCCACAGATACGCAGTATTTT. Translating it yields CASSRTIPTDTQYF. The full variable domain, rest sourced from reference TRBV7-2 and TRBJ2-3, is GAGVSQSPSNKVTEKGKDVELRCDPISGHTALYWYRQSLGQGLEFLIYFQGNSAPDKSGLPSDRFSAERTGGSVSTLTIQRTQQEDSAVYLCASSRTIPTDTQYFGPGTRLTVL.

The gene calls are TRBV20-1 and TRBJ1-4; weak D call: TRBD1 (5 bases). The CDR3 is 15 amino acids. Trimming took 1 base from V and 7 from J, leaving 16 bases between them. Germline V lookup: CDR1 DFQATT, CDR2 SNEGSKA (reference sequence). CDR3 loop: CSARGGASLVEKLFF. In DNA form, the CDR3 reads TGCAGTGCTAGAGGGGGCGCGAGTCTAGTTGAAAAACTGTTTTTT.

At least ten counts were recorded for this clonotype. The genes are TRBV6-6 and TRBJ1-2, with D uncertain. V was shortened by 6 bases and J by 4 bases, with 12 bases between the two germline ends. The length of the CDR3 is 13 residues. Germline V lookup: CDR1 MNHNY, CDR2 SVGAGI (reference sequence). The CDR3 DNA is TGTGCCAGCAGCCCTAGGGTTTCCTATGGCTACACCTTC. Its translation: CASSPRVSYGYTF.

The gene calls are TRBV5-1 and TRBJ2-5; no clear D gene. Germline V gene data show CDR1 as SGHRS and CDR2 as YFSETQ. The V and J ends lost 4 bases and 3 bases respectively, with 16 bases between them. The CDR3 runs to 15 residues. CDR3 sequence (DNA): TGCGCCAGCAGCGTATCGGCAGGCATCGAAGAGACCCAGTACTTC. Protein: CASSVSAGIEETQYF.

At least ten counts were recorded for this clonotype. V is TRBV7-9 and J is TRBJ2-7, with D possibly being TRBD1 (6 bases). Trimming removed 1 base at V and 6 bases at J, with 16 bases between. Germline V gene sequence: CDR1 SEHNR, CDR2 FQNEAQ (reference sequence). This CDR3 is built from 15 residues. This CDR3 reads CASSLGGHSLSEQYF. DNA of the CDR3: TGTGCCAGCAGCTTAGGGGGACATTCTCTCTCCGAGCAGTACTTC.

The chain joins TRBV20-1 to TRBJ1-5; tentatively, D is TRBD1 (5 bases). CDR3 size: 14 residues. V was shortened by 5 bases and J by 1 base, with 12 bases between the two germline ends. CDR1 is DFQATT and CDR2 is SNEGSKA in the germline V gene (reference sequence). CDR3 nucleotides: TGCAGTGCTTTCCGGGCAGGGAGCAATCAGCCCCAGCATTTT. Translated: CSAFRAGSNQPQHF.

This clonotype has ten or more counts. The chain combines TRBV10-3 with TRBJ2-4, with D perhaps assigned TRBD1 or TRBD2 (5 bases each). Germline CDR1 ENHRY, CDR2 SYGVKD. The V gene lost 2 bases and the J gene lost 9 bases, with 8 bases spanning the gap. CDR3 length: 12 amino acids. Here the CDR3 DNA reads TGTGCCATCAGTGAGCAGGGAGCCATTCAGTACTTC. Its protein is CAISEQGAIQYF.

This clonotype showed up just a few times. The V and J genes are TRBV7-9 and TRBJ2-2; 13 positions agree with TRBD2. After removal of 1 base from V and 7 bases from J, the junction contained 9 bases not matched to a gene. The CDR3 runs to 18 residues. Germline V gene lookup returns CDR1 SEHNR and CDR2 FQNEAQ (reference sequence). For the CDR3, the DNA is TGTGCCAGCAGCTTAGTCCCGGGACTAGCGGGACCGAGCGGGGAGCTGTTTTTT. It specifies CASSLVPGLAGPSGELFF.

This clonotype was picked up many times. This chain's CDR3 is CASRSRERHGYTF. The CDR3 DNA is TGTGCCAGCAGATCCAGGGAGAGGCATGGCTACACCTTC. The V gene is TRBV6-6, the J gene TRBJ1-2; D possibly corresponds to TRBD1 (5 bases). CDR1 is MNHNY, CDR2 SVGAGI, per germline (reference sequence). V lost 6 bases and J 6 bases, leaving 14 bases between the germline ends. The CDR3 has 13 amino acids.

The chain is built from TRBV28 and TRBJ1-2; unclear D gene. Germline CDR1 and CDR2: MDHEN and SYDVKM. The CDR3 is 14 residues long. Trimming shortened V by 0 bases and J by 2 bases, and 7 bases separated the two germline ends. The CDR3 DNA is TGTGCCAGCAGTTTATGGGAGGGCAACTATGGCTACACCTTC. Translation gives CASSLWEGNYGYTF.

The chain is built from TRBV7-9 and TRBJ2-7; D may be TRBD2 (6 bases). The germline gives CDR1 SEHNR, CDR2 FQNEAQ (reference sequence). The CDR3 length is 15 residues. With 5 bases removed from V and 0 bases from J, the gap between germline ends came to 14 bases. CDR3 residues: CASSPSARGSYEQYF. In nucleotides, the CDR3 is TGTGCCAGCAGCCCATCGGCGCGGGGCTCCTACGAGCAGTACTTC. The entire variable domain, with the rest obtained from reference TRBV7-9 and TRBJ2-7, is as follows: DTGVSQNPRHKITKRGQNVTFRCDPISEHNRLYWYRQTLGQGPEFLTYFQNEAQLEKSRLLSDRFSAERPKGSFSTLEIQRTEQGDSAMYLCASSPSARGSYEQYFGPGTRLTVT.

Comment on this clonotype: This could be a read error, since a much larger clone is one nucleotide away. The chain uses TRBV20-1 and TRBJ2-1; 7 bases are a match to TRBD2. With 0 bases clipped from V and 13 bases from J, the junction kept 6 bases outside the gene matches. Germline lookup yields CDR1 DFQATT and CDR2 SNEGSKA (reference sequence). CDR3 size: 12 residues. The CDR3 loop is CSAREARETQFF. The CDR3 DNA follows: TGCAGTGCTAGAGAGGCGCGGGAGACCCAGTTCTTC.

With regard to this clonotype: This may stem from a read error, because a much larger clone lies one nucleotide away. The genes are TRBV4-2 and TRBJ2-7; D is ambiguous. In germline, CDR1 is LGHNA, CDR2 YNFKEQ. This CDR3 region has 12 residues. The CDR3 region has the DNA TGTGCCTGCAGCCAAGATCACTACGAGCAGTACTTC. It is translated as CACSQDHYEQYF.

Notes on this clonotype: A single base separates this from a much larger clone, so it may be a read error. The chain links TRBV3-1 to TRBJ1-2, with D hard to call. The germline CDR1 and CDR2 sequences are LGHDT and YNNKEL (reference sequence). The CDR3 has 14 amino acids. CDR3 protein: CASSQDSPTSGHTF. The CDR3 DNA reads as TGTGCCAGCAGCCAAGATTCCCCTACCAGTGGCCACACCTTC.

The chain links TRBV5-5 to TRBJ2-3; 8 positions match TRBD2. The V gene end was trimmed by 3 bases and the J gene end by 1 base; junction bases not matched to a gene: 4. Looked up from germline, CDR1 is SGHKS and CDR2 is YYEKEE (reference sequence). CDR3 length: 15 amino acids. CDR3 sequence (DNA): TGTGCCAGCAGCTCAGCGGGGGCCGGCACAGATACGCAGTATTTT. This gives the protein CASSSAGAGTDTQYF.